This TCR beta chain comes out of a study of blood T cell repertoires in COVID-19. This CDR3 contains 14 residues. V was pared by 3 bases and J by 5 bases, with 13 bases between. CDR1 is LNHNV and CDR2 is YYDKDF in the germline V gene (reference sequence). Source study methods: Estimation of nucleated cell counts was performed using reference gene primer amplification. Data came from immunoSEQ multiplex PCR; TCRdb stores just in-frame clones and leaves some out. From that table come the V and J calls and clone size; the DNA was used to work out D and trimming. The sample lists fewer than 350,000 clones; approximately 91% were seen once. Individuals drawn from approximately 26 US areas were roughly 18 to 89 years old.

This TCR came from a woman aged 25 to 39 who had recovered from COVID-19. Sample: PBMCs or T cells enriched from blood (not recorded which). The V gene is TRBV15, the J gene TRBJ2-5, with D perhaps matching TRBD1 (5 bases). In DNA, the CDR3 is TGTGCCACCAGCAGCATTGGGGCTGGGGAGACCCAGTACTTC. Amino acids: CATSSIGAGETQYF.